This T cell receptor beta chain is from a study of blood T cell repertoires in COVID-19. Clones were read by immunoSEQ multiplex PCR, and TCRdb kept only the in-frame ones, dropping some. The sample contains hundreds of thousands of clones, 86% of which appear only once. The junction had 11 bases not matched to a gene; V was cut back by 6 bases and J by 2 bases. Germline V gives CDR1 LNHDA, CDR2 SQIVND (reference sequence). CDR3 length: 16 amino acids. V and J are TRBV19 and TRBJ2-7, with 9 bases lining up with TRBD2. The sequence derives from a woman younger than 45 with active or convalescent COVID-19. Input material: peripheral blood. CDR3 bases: TGTGCCAGTAGCCCGTTCAGCGGGGGGATAACCTACGAGCAGTACTTC. Protein: CASSPFSGGITYEQYF.